Presented here are 21 T cell receptor beta chains from one specimen sequenced in a study of OX40 agonist ivuxolimab in advanced cancers. Profiled with immunoSEQ multiplex PCR; TCRdb holds only in-frame clones, not every one. This sample has approximately 100,000 clones; around nine tenths occur once, and the top ten carry around 0.33%. The material was CD4+ or CD8+ T cells sorted from blood, obtained in a trial of the OX40 agonist ivuxolimab. The receptors shown here come from an adult with an advanced solid tumor such as melanoma, head and neck, liver or kidney cancer.

This rearrangement joins TRBV7-8 to TRBJ2-1; 8 bases are shared with TRBD2. The V gene's germline CDR1 is SGHVS and CDR2 FQNEAQ. The J segment lost 0 bases and the V segment lost 5 bases, leaving 9 bases of the junction unmatched. This CDR3 contains 17 residues. This chain's CDR3 is CASSRRPGGDSYNEQFF. For the CDR3, the DNA is TGTGCCAGCAGCCGGCGACCGGGGGGGGACTCCTACAATGAGCAGTTCTTC.

The CDR3, as DNA: TGTGCCAGCACCACTAGCAGACCCGCCTACGAGCAGTACTTC. Its translation: CASTTSRPAYEQYF. This chain connects TRBV28 to TRBJ2-7; TRBD2 is a possible D gene (6 bases). V gave up 7 bases and J gave up 2 bases, with 15 bases separating them. This CDR3 region has 14 residues. Germline CDR1 MDHEN, CDR2 SYDVKM. The full variable domain, its missing parts supplied by reference TRBV28 and TRBJ2-7, is DVKVTQSSRYLVKRTGEKVFLECVQDMDHENMFWYRQDPGLGLRLIYFSYDVKMKEKGDIPEGYSVSREKKERFSLILESASTNQTSMYLCASTTSRPAYEQYFGPGTRLTVT.

The chain combines TRBV5-1 with TRBJ2-1; D not certain. Germline CDR1 and CDR2: SGHRS and YFSETQ. This CDR3 is built from 16 residues. Trimming cost V 4 bases and J 2 bases, with 16 bases left between them. The CDR3 nucleotides are TGCGCCAGCAGCCCCGGTGGAGTTAAGGCCTACAATGAGCAGTTCTTC. Translating it yields CASSPGGVKAYNEQFF.

This chain connects TRBV4-2 to TRBJ1-4, with 7 bases aligning to TRBD1. Trimming cost V 0 bases and J 8 bases; bases outside gene matches: 9. There are 16 residues in the CDR3. Germline CDR1 LGHNA, CDR2 YNFKEQ. In DNA form, the CDR3 reads TGTGCCAGCAGCCAAGAAAGTGGGGCAGGGGGAGAAAAACTGTTTTTT. It encodes CASSQESGAGGEKLFF.

A single count supports this clone. V is TRBV10-3 and J is TRBJ1-1; D might be TRBD1 (5 bases). Germline assignment: CDR1 ENHRY and CDR2 SYGVKD. The CDR3 sequence is 15 residues long. The V end was cut by 0 bases, the J end by 1 base, with 9 bases between. The CDR3 spells CAISESAGRNTEAFF. DNA for the CDR3: TGTGCCATCAGTGAGTCGGCAGGGAGGAACACTGAAGCTTTCTTT.

The genes are TRBV10-3 and TRBJ2-6; D unresolved. Germline CDR1 and CDR2: ENHRY and SYGVKD. CDR3 length: 13 residues. V dropped 11 bases and J dropped 4 bases, with 12 bases sitting between them. The DNA of the CDR3 is TGTGCCGCCGCCGGGTCAGGGGCCAACGTCCTGACTTTC. Its translation is CAAAGSGANVLTF.

The chain is built from TRBV10-2 and TRBJ1-2, with D unclear. With 3 bases removed from V and 6 bases from J, the gap between germline ends came to 11 bases. The CDR3 is made up of 13 amino acids. From germline, CDR1 is WSHSY and CDR2 SAAADI. CDR3 DNA: TGCGCCAGCAGTGACTGGCAGGAGAATGGCTACACCTTC. The encoded protein is CASSDWQENGYTF.

In this sample, this clone turned up once. The chain recombines TRBV27 with TRBJ2-7; the match to TRBD1 covers 11 bases. The junction had 7 bases not matched to a gene; V was cut back by 6 bases and J by 3 bases. The CDR3 extends over 15 amino acids. Germline V CDR1 and CDR2: MNHEY, SMNVEV (reference sequence). DNA for the CDR3: TGTGCCAGCAGCCAACGGACAGGGGGCTTCTACGAGCAGTACTTC. This encodes CASSQRTGGFYEQYF.

This chain connects TRBV29-1 to TRBJ2-1; possible D gene TRBD1, 7 bases. Germline V CDR1 and CDR2: SQVTM, ANQGSEA. CDR3 length: 12 residues. Deletions cut 2 bases from V and 10 bases from J, with 12 bases between. Here the CDR3 DNA reads TGCAGCGTTGAACCTCAGGGGGGCGAGCAGTTCTTC. The encoded protein is CSVEPQGGEQFF.

The J gene is TRBJ1-4, the V gene TRBV28; D is possibly TRBD1 (5 bases). The CDR3 totals 16 residues. V shed 1 base and J shed 0 bases, with 9 bases lying between them. In germline, CDR1 is MDHEN, CDR2 SYDVKM. CDR3 nucleotides: TGTGCCAGCAGTTTATCAGGGACCGCAACTAATGAAAAACTGTTTTTT. This gives the protein CASSLSGTATNEKLFF. Full variable domain (missing parts from reference TRBV28 and TRBJ1-4): DVKVTQSSRYLVKRTGEKVFLECVQDMDHENMFWYRQDPGLGLRLIYFSYDVKMKEKGDIPEGYSVSREKKERFSLILESASTNQTSMYLCASSLSGTATNEKLFFGSGTQLSVL.

Only a few counts were recorded for this clone. The gene calls are TRBV6-5 and TRBJ2-7; the match to TRBD2 covers 11 bases. Trimming removed 6 bases from V and 1 base from J; junction bases left unmatched: 5. CDR3 length: 15 residues. Germline V CDR1 and CDR2: MNHEY, SVGAGI. CDR3 DNA sequence: TGTGCCAGCAGGGTTACTAGCGGGGGATCCTACGAGCAGTACTTC. Its translation: CASRVTSGGSYEQYF.

The chain uses TRBV27 and TRBJ2-3; TRBD2 aligns across 10 bases. With 6 bases clipped from V and 2 bases from J, the junction kept 8 bases outside the gene matches. This CDR3 region has 16 residues. The V gene's germline CDR1 is MNHEY and CDR2 SMNVEV (reference sequence). The CDR3 is CASSPGLADLTDTQYF. CDR3 in DNA: TGTGCCAGCAGCCCCGGACTAGCGGATCTCACAGATACGCAGTATTTT.

The chain recombines TRBV30 with TRBJ2-7; TRBD2 matches 8 bases. Unmatched junction bases numbered 5, after V lost 1 base and J lost 0 bases. Germline V CDR1 and CDR2: GTSNPN, SVGIG (reference sequence). The CDR3 is 15 residues long. CDR3 region: CAWSEGLAGSYEQYF. CDR3 nucleotides: TGTGCCTGGAGTGAGGGCCTAGCGGGCTCCTACGAGCAGTACTTC.

The V call is TRBV7-2, the J call TRBJ1-5; D unresolved. In germline, CDR1 is SGHTA, CDR2 FQGNSA. This CDR3 has 14 residues. Between the trimmed V and J ends, which lost 4 bases and 1 base, there was a span of 8 bases. The CDR3 DNA reads TGTGCCAGCAGCTCACAACAAAGCAATCAGCCCCAGCATTTT. This translates into CASSSQQSNQPQHF.

V gene TRBV19 combines with J gene TRBJ2-5; D gene unclear. This CDR3 is built from 13 residues. Germline CDR1 LNHDA, CDR2 SQIVND (reference sequence). Between the trimmed V and J ends, which lost 2 bases and 1 base, there was a span of 5 bases. The CDR3, as DNA: TGTGCCAGTAGTATAAACAGCCAAGAGACCCAGTACTTC. It encodes CASSINSQETQYF.

The chain uses TRBV11-2 and TRBJ1-1; D is unresolved. The ends were cut back, 1 base at V and 1 base at J, with 4 bases in the middle. The CDR3 length is 13 residues. Germline loops: CDR1 SGHAT, CDR2 FQNNGV. The CDR3 nucleotides read TGTGCCAGCAGCTTAGCGGGGAACACTGAAGCTTTCTTT. Its protein is CASSLAGNTEAFF.

V gene TRBV27 combines with J gene TRBJ1-5; 8 bases are a match to TRBD1. CDR1 and CDR2 from the germline V gene are MNHEY and SMNVEV (reference sequence). This CDR3 has 13 amino acids. The V segment lost 5 bases and the J segment 7 bases; nucleotides outside the gene matches: 4. The CDR3 sequence is CASSPDRDQPQHF. CDR3 coding DNA: TGTGCCAGCAGTCCGGACAGGGACCAGCCCCAGCATTTT.

In nucleotides, the CDR3 is TGTGCCAGCAGTGAACACAGCGGGGGTTCCTACGAGCAGTACTTC. Translation gives CASSEHSGGSYEQYF. V and J are TRBV25-1 and TRBJ2-7; 8 bases align to TRBD2. After removal of 2 bases from V and 1 base from J, the junction contained 4 bases not matched to a gene. The V gene's germline CDR1 is MGHDK and CDR2 SYGVNS. The CDR3 runs to 15 residues.

The rearrangement links TRBV7-2 to TRBJ1-2; D gene unclear. V was clipped by 4 bases and J by 5 bases, with 8 bases between them. This CDR3 comprises 12 residues. CDR1 and CDR2 from the germline V gene are SGHTA and FQGNSA. DNA for the CDR3: TGTGCCAGCAGCTCCCAGGAATATGGCTACACCTTC. It is translated as CASSSQEYGYTF.

The chain couples TRBV11-2 to TRBJ2-6; D gene uncertain. This CDR3 spans 15 amino acids. Trimming pared 5 bases from V and 0 bases from J, leaving 8 bases between. Germline values: CDR1 SGHAT, CDR2 FQNNGV. The CDR3 DNA is TGTGCCAGCAGCCAAGTCACCTCTGGGGCCAACGTCCTGACTTTC. It yields the protein CASSQVTSGANVLTF. Filled out from reference TRBV11-2 and TRBJ2-6, the complete variable domain reads EAGVAQSPRYKIIEKRQSVAFWCNPISGHATLYWYQQILGQGPKLLIQFQNNGVVDDSQLPKDRFSAERLKGVDSTLKIQPAKLEDSAVYLCASSQVTSGANVLTFGAGSRLTVL.

The rearrangement links TRBV9 to TRBJ2-2, with 16 bases that match TRBD2. The CDR3 runs 20 residues. The germline CDR1 and CDR2 sequences are SGDLS and YYNGEE. Trimming at V came to 3 bases and at J to 5 bases, leaving 13 bases not matched to a gene. CDR3 protein: CASSAGGLAGGPRNTGELFF. The CDR3 coding sequence is TGTGCCAGCAGCGCCGGGGGACTAGCGGGAGGGCCGAGGAATACCGGGGAGCTGTTTTTT.